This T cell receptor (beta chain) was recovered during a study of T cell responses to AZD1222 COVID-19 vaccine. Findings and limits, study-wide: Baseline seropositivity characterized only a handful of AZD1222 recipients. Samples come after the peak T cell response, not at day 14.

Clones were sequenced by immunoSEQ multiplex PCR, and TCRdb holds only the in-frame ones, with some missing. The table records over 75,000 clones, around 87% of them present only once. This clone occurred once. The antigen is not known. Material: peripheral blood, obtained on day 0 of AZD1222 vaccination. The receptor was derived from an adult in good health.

The CDR3 sequence is CARSQGDRVYNEQFF. Here the CDR3 DNA reads TGTGCCAGAAGCCAAGGGGACAGGGTATACAATGAGCAGTTCTTC. This chain connects TRBV5-3 to TRBJ2-1, with 9 bases lining up with TRBD1. TRBV5-3 is placed among ORFs of uncertain function. Trimming removed 4 bases from V and 4 bases from J; junction bases left unmatched: 6. The CDR3 is 15 residues long.